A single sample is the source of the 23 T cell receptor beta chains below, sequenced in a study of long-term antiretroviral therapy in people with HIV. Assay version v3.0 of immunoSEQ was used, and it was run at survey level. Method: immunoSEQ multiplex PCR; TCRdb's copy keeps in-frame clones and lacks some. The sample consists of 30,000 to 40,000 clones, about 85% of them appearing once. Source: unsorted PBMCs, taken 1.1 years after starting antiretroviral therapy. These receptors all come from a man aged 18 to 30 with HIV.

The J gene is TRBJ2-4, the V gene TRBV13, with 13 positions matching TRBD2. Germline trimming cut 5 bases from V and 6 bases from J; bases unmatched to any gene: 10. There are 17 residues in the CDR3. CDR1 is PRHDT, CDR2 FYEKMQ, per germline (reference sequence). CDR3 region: CASSMGLAGWVGNIQYF. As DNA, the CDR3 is TGTGCCAGCAGCATGGGACTAGCGGGGTGGGTGGGAAACATTCAGTACTTC.

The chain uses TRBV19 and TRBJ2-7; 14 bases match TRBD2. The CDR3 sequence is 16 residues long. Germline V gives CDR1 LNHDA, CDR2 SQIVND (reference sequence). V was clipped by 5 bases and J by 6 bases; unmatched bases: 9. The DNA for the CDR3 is TGTGCCAGTAGTCCCGCCGGACTAGCGGGAGGATCCGAGCAGTACTTC. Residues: CASSPAGLAGGSEQYF.

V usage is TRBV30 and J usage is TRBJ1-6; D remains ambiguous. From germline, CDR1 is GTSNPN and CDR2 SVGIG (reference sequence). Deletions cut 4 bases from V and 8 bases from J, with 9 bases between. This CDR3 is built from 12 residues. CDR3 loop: CAWNVNYSPLHF. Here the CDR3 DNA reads TGTGCCTGGAACGTAAATTATTCACCCCTCCACTTT. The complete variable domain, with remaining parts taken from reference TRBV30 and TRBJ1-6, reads SQTIHQWPATLVQPVGSPLSLECTVEGTSNPNLYWYRQAAGRGLQLLFYSVGIGQISSEVPQNLSASRPQDRQFILSSKKLLLSDSGFYLCAWNVNYSPLHFGNGTRLTVT.

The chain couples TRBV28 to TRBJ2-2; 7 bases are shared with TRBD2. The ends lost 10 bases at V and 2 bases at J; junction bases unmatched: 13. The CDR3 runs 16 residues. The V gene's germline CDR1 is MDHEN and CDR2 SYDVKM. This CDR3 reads CATPGPGTTNTGELFF. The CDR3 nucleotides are TGTGCCACCCCTGGCCCCGGGACTACTAACACCGGGGAGCTGTTTTTT.

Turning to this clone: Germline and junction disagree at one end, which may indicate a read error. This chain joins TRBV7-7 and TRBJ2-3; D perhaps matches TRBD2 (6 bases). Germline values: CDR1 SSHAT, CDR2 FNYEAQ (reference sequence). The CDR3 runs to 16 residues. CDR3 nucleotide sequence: TGTGCTAGCAGCTTAGGAGCAATGGGAGGTGCAGATACGCAGTATTTT. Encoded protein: CASSLGAMGGADTQYF.

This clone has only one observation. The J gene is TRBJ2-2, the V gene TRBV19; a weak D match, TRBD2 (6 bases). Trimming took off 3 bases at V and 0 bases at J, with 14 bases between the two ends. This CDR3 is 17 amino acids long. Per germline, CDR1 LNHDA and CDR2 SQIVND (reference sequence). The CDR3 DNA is TGTGCCAGTAGTATGGTGCGGGGTCTCACGAACACCGGGGAGCTGTTTTTT. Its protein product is CASSMVRGLTNTGELFF.

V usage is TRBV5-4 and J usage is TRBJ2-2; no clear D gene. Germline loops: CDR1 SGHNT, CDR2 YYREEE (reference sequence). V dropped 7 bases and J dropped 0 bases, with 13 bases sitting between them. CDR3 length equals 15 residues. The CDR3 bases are TGTGCCAGCCTAGTCGGACCGACGAACACCGGGGAGCTGTTTTTT. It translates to CASLVGPTNTGELFF.

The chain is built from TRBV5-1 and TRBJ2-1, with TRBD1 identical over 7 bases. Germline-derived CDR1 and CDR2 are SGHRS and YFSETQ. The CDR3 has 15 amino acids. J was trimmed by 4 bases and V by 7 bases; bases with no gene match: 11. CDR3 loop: CASGTTGEVYNEQFF. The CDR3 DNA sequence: TGCGCCAGCGGGACAACAGGGGAAGTTTACAATGAGCAGTTCTTC. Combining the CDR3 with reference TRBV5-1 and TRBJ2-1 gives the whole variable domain KAGVTQTPRYLIKTRGQQVTLSCSPISGHRSVSWYQQTPGQGLQFLFEYFSETQRNKGNFPGRFSGRQFSNSRSEMNVSTLELGDSALYLCASGTTGEVYNEQFFGPGTRLTVL.

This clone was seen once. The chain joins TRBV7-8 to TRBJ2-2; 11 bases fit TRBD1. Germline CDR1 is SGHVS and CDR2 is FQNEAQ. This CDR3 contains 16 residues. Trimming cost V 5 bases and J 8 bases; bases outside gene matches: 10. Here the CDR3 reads CASSRKMDRGQGELFF. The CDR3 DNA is TGTGCCAGCAGCCGAAAGATGGACAGGGGGCAGGGGGAGCTGTTTTTT.

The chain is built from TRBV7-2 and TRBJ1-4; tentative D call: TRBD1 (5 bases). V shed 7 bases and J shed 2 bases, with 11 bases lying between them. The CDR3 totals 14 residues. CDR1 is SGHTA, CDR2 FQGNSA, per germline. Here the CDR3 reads CASTPTVTNEKLFF. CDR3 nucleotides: TGTGCCAGCACCCCGACAGTCACTAATGAAAAACTGTTTTTT.

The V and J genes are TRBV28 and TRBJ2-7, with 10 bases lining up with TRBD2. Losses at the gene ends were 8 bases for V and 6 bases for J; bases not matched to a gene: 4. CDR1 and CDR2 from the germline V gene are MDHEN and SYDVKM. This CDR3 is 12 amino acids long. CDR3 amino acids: CASGRTSGEQYF. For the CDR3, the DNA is TGTGCCAGCGGTAGGACTAGCGGCGAGCAGTACTTC.

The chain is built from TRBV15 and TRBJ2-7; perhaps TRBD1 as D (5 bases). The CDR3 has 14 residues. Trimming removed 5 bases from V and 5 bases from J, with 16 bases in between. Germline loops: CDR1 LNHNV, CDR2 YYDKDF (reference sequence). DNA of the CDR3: TGTGCCACCAGCCGAAGGCAGGGTGGTGACGAGCAGTACTTC. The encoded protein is CATSRRQGGDEQYF.

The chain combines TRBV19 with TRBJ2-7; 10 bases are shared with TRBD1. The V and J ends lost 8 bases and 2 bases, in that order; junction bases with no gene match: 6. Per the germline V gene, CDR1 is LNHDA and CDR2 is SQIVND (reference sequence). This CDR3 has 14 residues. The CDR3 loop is CASRDRGNTYEQYF. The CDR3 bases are TGTGCCAGTCGGGACAGGGGAAACACCTACGAGCAGTACTTC.

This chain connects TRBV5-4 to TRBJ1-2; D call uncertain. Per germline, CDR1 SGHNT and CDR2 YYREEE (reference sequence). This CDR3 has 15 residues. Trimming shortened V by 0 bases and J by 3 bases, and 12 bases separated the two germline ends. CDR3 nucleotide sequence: TGTGCCAGCAGCTTGGTGGACCGTACTTACTATGGCTACACCTTC. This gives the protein CASSLVDRTYYGYTF.

The CDR3 spells CASSVESNRGETQYF. Written as DNA, the CDR3 is TGTGCCAGCAGCGTAGAATCGAACAGGGGGGAGACCCAGTACTTC. The V call is TRBV9, the J call TRBJ2-5, with 8 bases lining up with TRBD1. Trimming removed 0 bases from V and 5 bases from J; junction bases left unmatched: 6. Germline V gene sequence: CDR1 SGDLS, CDR2 YYNGEE. The CDR3 covers 15 residues.

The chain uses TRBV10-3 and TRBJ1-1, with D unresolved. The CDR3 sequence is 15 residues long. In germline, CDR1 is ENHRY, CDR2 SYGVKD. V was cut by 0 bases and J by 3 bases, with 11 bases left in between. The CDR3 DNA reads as TGTGCCATCAGTGAGTCTTCAACCCTGGACACTGAAGCTTTCTTT. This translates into CAISESSTLDTEAFF.

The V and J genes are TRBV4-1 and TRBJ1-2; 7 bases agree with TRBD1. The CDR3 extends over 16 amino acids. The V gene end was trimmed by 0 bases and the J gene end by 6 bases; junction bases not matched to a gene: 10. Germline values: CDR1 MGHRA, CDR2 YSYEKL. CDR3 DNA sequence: TGCGCCAGCAGCCAAGACGCTGGGCAGGGGGGAGATGGCTACACCTTC. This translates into CASSQDAGQGGDGYTF.

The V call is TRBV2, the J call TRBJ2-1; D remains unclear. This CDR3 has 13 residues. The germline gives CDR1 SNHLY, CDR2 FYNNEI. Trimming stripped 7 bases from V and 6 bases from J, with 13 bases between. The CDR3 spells CASNIVATNEQFF. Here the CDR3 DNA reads TGTGCCAGCAATATCGTGGCAACCAATGAGCAGTTCTTC.

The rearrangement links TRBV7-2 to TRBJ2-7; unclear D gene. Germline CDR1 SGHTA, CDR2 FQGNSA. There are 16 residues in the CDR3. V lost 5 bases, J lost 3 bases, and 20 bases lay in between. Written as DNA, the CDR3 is TGTGCCAGCAGCCTTAGACTTGATGGCGCTATCTACGAGCAGTACTTC. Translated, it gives CASSLRLDGAIYEQYF.

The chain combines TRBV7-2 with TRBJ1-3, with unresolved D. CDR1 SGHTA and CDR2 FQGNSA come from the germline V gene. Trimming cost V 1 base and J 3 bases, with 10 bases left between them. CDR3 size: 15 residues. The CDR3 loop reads CASSLGLLGGNTIYF. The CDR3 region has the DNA TGTGCCAGCAGCTTAGGATTGCTAGGTGGAAACACCATATATTTT.

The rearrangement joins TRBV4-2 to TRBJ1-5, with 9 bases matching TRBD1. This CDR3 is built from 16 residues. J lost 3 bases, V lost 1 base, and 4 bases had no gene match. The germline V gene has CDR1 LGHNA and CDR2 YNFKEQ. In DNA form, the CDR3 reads TGTGCCAGCAGCCAAGCCTGGGACAGGGACAATCAGCCCCAGCATTTT. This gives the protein CASSQAWDRDNQPQHF.

This CDR3 is CSVAGSFYEQYF. In DNA, the CDR3 is TGCAGCGTTGCAGGGAGCTTCTACGAGCAGTACTTC. The chain links TRBV29-1 to TRBJ2-7; tentatively, D is TRBD1 or TRBD2 (5 bases each). The CDR3 covers 12 residues. V lost 4 bases and J lost 3, with 10 bases in between. CDR1 is SQVTM, CDR2 ANQGSEA, per germline.

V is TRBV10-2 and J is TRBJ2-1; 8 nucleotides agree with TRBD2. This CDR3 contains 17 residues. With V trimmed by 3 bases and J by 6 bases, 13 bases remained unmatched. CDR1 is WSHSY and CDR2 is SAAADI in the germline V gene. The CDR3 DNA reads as TGCGCCAGCAGTGAAAAATCTGCGGGGGGCTTTTTCAATGAGCAGTTCTTC. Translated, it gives CASSEKSAGGFFNEQFF.